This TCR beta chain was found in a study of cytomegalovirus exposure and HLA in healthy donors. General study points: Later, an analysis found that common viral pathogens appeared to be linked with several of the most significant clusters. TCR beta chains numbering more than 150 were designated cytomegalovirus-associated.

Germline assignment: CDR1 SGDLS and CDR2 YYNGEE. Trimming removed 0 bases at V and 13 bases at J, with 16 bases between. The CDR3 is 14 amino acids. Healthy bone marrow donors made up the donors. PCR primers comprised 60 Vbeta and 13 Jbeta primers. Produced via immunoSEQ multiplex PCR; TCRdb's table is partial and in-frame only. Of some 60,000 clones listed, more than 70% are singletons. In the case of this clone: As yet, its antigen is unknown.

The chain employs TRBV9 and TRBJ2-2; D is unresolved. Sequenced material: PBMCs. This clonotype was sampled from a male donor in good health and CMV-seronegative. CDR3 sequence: CASSVEAISGPLFF. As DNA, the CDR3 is TGTGCCAGCAGCGTAGAGGCTATCTCGGGTCCGCTGTTTTTT.